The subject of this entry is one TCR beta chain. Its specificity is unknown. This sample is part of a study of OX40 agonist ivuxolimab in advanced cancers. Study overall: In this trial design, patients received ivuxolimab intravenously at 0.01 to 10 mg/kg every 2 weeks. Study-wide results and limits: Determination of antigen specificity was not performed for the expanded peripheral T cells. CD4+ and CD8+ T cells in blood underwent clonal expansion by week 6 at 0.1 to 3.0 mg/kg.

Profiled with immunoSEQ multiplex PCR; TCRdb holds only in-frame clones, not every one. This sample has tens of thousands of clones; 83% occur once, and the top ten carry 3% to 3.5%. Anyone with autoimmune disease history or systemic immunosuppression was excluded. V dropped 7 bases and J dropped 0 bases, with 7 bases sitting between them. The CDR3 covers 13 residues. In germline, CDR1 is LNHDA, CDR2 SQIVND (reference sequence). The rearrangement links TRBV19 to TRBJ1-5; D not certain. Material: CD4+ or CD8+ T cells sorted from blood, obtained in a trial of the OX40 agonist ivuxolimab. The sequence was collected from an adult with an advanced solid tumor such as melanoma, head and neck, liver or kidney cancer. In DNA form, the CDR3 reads TGTGCCAGTAACCCAAGTAGCAATCAGCCCCAGCATTTT. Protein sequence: CASNPSSNQPQHF.